Included here is one TCR beta chain sequence, with context. Its antigen is undetermined. This entry is derived from a study of cytomegalovirus exposure and HLA in healthy donors. Study details: Unique TCRs from HLA-typed donors, 75 million to 100 million of them, were held in an early data release. Of more than 350 genotyped donors, about 80% clustered with self-reported Caucasian donors.

Germline CDR1 and CDR2: SGHDT and YYEEEE. The CDR3 extends over 16 amino acids. The junction had 6 bases not matched to a gene; V was cut back by 1 base and J by 4 bases. Study-wide results and caveats: Later analysis identified several of the most significant clusters that appeared linked to common viral pathogens. Being productive about 87% or about 30% of the time was typical of most TCR beta V segments in an earlier analysis.

13 Jbeta primers and 60 Vbeta primers were used for the PCR. Clones were sequenced by immunoSEQ multiplex PCR, and TCRdb holds only the in-frame ones, with some missing. Found here are 200,000 or so clones, 65% to 85% of them singletons; the top ten hold approximately 2.9%. The receptor comes from a man aged 30 to 39 in good health and CMV-seronegative. The V gene is TRBV5-6, the J gene TRBJ2-1; 9 positions agree with TRBD2. The specimen was PBMCs. The CDR3 loop is CASSLLSGGLYNEQFF. The CDR3 DNA reads TGTGCCAGCAGCTTGCTCAGCGGGGGGTTATACAATGAGCAGTTCTTC. Full variable domain (remainder filled in from reference TRBV5-6 and TRBJ2-1): DAGVTQSPTHLIKTRGQQVTLRCSPKSGHDTVSWYQQALGQGPQFIFQYYEEEERQRGNFPDRFSGHQFPNYSSELNVNALLLGDSALYLCASSLLSGGLYNEQFFGPGTRLTVL.